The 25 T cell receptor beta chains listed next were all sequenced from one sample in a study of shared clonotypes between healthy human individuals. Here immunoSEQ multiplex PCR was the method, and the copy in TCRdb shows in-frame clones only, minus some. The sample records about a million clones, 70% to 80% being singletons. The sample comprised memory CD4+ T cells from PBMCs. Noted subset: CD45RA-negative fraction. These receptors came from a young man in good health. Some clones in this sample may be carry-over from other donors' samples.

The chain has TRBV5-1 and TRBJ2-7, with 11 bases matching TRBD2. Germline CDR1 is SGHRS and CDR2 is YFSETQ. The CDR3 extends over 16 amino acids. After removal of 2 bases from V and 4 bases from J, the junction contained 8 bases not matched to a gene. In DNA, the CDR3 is TGCGCCAGCAGCTTAAGCGTAGCGGGAGGGGAATACGAGCAGTACTTC. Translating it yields CASSLSVAGGEYEQYF. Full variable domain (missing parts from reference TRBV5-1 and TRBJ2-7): KAGVTQTPRYLIKTRGQQVTLSCSPISGHRSVSWYQQTPGQGLQFLFEYFSETQRNKGNFPGRFSGRQFSNSRSEMNVSTLELGDSALYLCASSLSVAGGEYEQYFGPGTRLTVT.

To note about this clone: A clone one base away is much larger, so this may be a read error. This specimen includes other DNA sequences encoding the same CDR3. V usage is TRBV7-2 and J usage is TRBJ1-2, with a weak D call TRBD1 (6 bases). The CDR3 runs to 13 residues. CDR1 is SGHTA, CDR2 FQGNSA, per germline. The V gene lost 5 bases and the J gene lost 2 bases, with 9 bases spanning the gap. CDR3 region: CASSPDSNYGYTF. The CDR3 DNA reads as TGTGCCAGCAGCCCGGACAGCAACTATGGCTACACCTTC. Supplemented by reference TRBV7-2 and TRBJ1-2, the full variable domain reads GAGVSQSPSNKVTEKGKDVELRCDPISGHTALYWYRQSLGQGLEFLIYFQGNSAPDKSGLPSDRFSAERTGGSVSTLTIQRTQQEDSAVYLCASSPDSNYGYTFGSGTRLTVV.

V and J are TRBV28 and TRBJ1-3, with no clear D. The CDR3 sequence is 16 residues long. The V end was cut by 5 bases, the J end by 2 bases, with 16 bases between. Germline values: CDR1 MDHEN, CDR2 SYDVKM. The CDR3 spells CASSSQGSTAGNTIYF. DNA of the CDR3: TGTGCCAGCAGTAGCCAAGGGTCGACGGCTGGAAACACCATATATTTT.

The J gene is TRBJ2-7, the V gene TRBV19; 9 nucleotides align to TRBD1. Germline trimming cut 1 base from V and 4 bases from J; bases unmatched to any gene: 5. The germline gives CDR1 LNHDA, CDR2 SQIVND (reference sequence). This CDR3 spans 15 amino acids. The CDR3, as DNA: TGTGCCAGTAGTATAGGGGACAGGGTCTTGTACGAGCAGTACTTC. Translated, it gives CASSIGDRVLYEQYF. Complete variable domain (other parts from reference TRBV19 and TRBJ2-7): DGGITQSPKYLFRKEGQNVTLSCEQNLNHDAMYWYRQDPGQGLRLIYYSQIVNDFQKGDIAEGYSVSREKKESFPLTVTSAQKNPTAFYLCASSIGDRVLYEQYFGPGTRLTVT.

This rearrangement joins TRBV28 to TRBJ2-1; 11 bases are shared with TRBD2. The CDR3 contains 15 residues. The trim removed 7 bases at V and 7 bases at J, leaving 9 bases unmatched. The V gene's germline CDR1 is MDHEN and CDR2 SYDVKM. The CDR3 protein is CASKPGLADTNEQFF. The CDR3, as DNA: TGTGCCAGCAAACCGGGACTAGCGGACACAAATGAGCAGTTCTTC.

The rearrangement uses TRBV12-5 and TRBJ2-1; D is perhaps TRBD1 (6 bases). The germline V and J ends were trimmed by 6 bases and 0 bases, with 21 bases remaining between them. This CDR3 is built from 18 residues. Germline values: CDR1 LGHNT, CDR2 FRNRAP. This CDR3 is CASGQPGHIPSSYNEQFF. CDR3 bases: TGTGCTAGTGGCCAACCGGGACACATCCCAAGCTCCTACAATGAGCAGTTCTTC.

CDR3 DNA sequence: TGTGCCAGCAGTTACTCGGCTAATCAGCCCCAGCATTTT. This gives the protein CASSYSANQPQHF. The chain uses TRBV6-5 and TRBJ1-5; D gene ambiguous. Germline CDR1 reads MNHEY; CDR2 reads SVGAGI. The CDR3 is made up of 13 amino acids. The ends were cut back, 0 bases at V and 4 bases at J, with 4 bases in the middle.

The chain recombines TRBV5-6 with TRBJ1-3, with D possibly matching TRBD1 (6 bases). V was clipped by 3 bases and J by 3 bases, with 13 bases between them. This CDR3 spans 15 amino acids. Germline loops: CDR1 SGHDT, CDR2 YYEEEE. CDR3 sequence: CASSSRETGGNTIYF. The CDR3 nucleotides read TGTGCCAGCAGCTCCAGAGAGACAGGTGGAAACACCATATATTTT.

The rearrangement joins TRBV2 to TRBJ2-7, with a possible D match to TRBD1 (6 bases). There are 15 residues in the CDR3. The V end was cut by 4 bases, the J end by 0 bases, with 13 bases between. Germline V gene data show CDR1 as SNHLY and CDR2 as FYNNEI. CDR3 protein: CASSGGGFSSYEQYF. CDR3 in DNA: TGTGCCAGCAGTGGAGGGGGATTTAGCTCCTACGAGCAGTACTTC.

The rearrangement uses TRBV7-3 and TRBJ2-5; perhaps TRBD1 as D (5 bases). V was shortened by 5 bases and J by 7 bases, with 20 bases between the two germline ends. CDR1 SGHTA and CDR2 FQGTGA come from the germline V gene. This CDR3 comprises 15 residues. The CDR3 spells CASSPGQPGQGTQYF. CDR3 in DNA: TGTGCCAGCAGCCCCGGGCAGCCGGGTCAGGGGACCCAGTACTTC.

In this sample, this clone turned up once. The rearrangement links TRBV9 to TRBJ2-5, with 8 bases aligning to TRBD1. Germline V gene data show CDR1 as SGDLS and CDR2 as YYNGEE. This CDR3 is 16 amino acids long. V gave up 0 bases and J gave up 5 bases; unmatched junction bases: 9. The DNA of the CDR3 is TGTGCCAGCAGCGTAGCTGGGGCAGGGGGCATGGAGACCCAGTACTTC. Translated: CASSVAGAGGMETQYF.

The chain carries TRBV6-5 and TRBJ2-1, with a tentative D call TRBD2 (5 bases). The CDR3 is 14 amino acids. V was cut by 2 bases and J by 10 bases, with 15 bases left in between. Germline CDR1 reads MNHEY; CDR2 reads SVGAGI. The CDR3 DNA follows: TGTGCCAGCAGTTACCACAAAGAGGGTGACGAGCAGTTCTTC. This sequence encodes CASSYHKEGDEQFF.

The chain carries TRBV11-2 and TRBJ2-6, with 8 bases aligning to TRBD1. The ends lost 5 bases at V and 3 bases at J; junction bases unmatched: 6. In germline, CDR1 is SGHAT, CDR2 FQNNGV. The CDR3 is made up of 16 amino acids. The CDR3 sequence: CASSIGQGFGANVLTF. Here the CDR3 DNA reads TGTGCCAGCAGCATAGGACAGGGTTTTGGGGCCAACGTCCTGACTTTC.

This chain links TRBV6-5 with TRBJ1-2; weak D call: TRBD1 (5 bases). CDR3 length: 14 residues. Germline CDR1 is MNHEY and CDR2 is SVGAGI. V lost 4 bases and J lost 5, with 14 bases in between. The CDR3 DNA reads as TGTGCCAGCAGTTTCGGGCAGGGCTCTTATGGCTACACCTTC. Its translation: CASSFGQGSYGYTF.

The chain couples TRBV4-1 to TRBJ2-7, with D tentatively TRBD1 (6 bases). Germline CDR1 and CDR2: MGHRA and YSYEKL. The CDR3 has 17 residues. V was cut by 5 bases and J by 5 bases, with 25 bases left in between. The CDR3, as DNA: TGCGCCAGCAGCTCCCGGTTGGATAGACAGGAGACTCACGAGCAGTACTTC. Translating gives CASSSRLDRQETHEQYF.

The CDR3 reads CASRLRGGDIQYF. In DNA form, the CDR3 reads TGTGCCAGCAGGTTAAGAGGGGGAGACATTCAGTACTTC. The chain uses TRBV27 and TRBJ2-4; a weak D match, TRBD1 (6 bases). V was shortened by 6 bases and J by 8 bases, with 14 bases between the two germline ends. Per germline, CDR1 MNHEY and CDR2 SMNVEV (reference sequence). The CDR3 has 13 amino acids.

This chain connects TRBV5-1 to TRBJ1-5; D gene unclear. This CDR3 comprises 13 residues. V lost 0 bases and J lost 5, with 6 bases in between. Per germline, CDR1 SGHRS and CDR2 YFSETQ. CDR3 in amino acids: CASSLDSDQPQHF. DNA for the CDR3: TGCGCCAGCAGCTTGGACTCAGATCAGCCCCAGCATTTT. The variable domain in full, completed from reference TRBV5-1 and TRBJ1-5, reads KAGVTQTPRYLIKTRGQQVTLSCSPISGHRSVSWYQQTPGQGLQFLFEYFSETQRNKGNFPGRFSGRQFSNSRSEMNVSTLELGDSALYLCASSLDSDQPQHFGDGTRLSIL.

The CDR3 DNA reads TGTGCCAGCACCTCATCTCCCAGGGGGAGGTATGGCTACACCTTC. It codes for CASTSSPRGRYGYTF. The V and J genes are TRBV7-8 and TRBJ1-2; 7 nucleotides agree with TRBD1. V dropped 7 bases and J dropped 5; count of bases not matched to a gene: 13. Per germline, CDR1 SGHVS and CDR2 FQNEAQ. CDR3 length: 15 amino acids. Full variable domain (missing parts from reference TRBV7-8 and TRBJ1-2): GAGVSQSPRYKVAKRGQDVALRCDPISGHVSLFWYQQALGQGPEFLTYFQNEAQLDKSGLPSDRFFAERPEGSVSTLKIQRTQQEDSAVYLCASTSSPRGRYGYTFGSGTRLTVV.

The CDR3 protein is CASSLYRGQSYGYTF. The CDR3 DNA reads TGTGCCAGCAGTTTATACCGGGGTCAGAGCTATGGCTACACCTTC. This chain joins TRBV28 and TRBJ1-2, with unresolved D. The V gene lost 1 base and the J gene lost 4 bases, with 13 bases spanning the gap. Germline CDR1 is MDHEN and CDR2 is SYDVKM. The CDR3 length is 15 residues.

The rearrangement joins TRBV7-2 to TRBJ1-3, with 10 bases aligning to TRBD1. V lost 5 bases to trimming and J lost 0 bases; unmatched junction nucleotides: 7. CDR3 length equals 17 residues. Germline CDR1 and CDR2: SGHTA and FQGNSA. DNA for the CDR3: TGTGCCAGCAGCCCCCGGACAGGGGGGAGCTCTGGAAACACCATATATTTT. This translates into CASSPRTGGSSGNTIYF.

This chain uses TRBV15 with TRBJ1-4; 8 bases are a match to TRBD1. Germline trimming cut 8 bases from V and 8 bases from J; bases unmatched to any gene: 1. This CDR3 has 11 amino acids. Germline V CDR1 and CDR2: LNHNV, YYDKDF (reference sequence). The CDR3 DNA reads TGTGCCACCCAGGGGGCAGAAAAACTGTTTTTT. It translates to CATQGAEKLFF.

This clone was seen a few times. CDR3 region: CASSAMTAMNTEAFF. The CDR3 DNA is TGTGCCAGCAGCGCGATGACAGCTATGAACACTGAAGCTTTCTTT. The rearrangement uses TRBV9 and TRBJ1-1; D perhaps matches TRBD1 (5 bases). The CDR3 has 15 residues. Trimming stripped 3 bases from V and 0 bases from J, with 12 bases between. The germline CDR1 and CDR2 sequences are SGDLS and YYNGEE. The full variable domain, its missing parts supplied by reference TRBV9 and TRBJ1-1, is DSGVTQTPKHLITATGQRVTLRCSPRSGDLSVYWYQQSLDQGLQFLIQYYNGEERAKGNILERFSAQQFPDLHSELNLSSLELGDSALYFCASSAMTAMNTEAFFGQGTRLTVV.

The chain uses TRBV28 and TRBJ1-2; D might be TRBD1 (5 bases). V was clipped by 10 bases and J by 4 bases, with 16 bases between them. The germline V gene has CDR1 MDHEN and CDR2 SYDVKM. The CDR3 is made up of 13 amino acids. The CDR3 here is CATERTPSYGYTF. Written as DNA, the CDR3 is TGTGCCACCGAGCGGACACCAAGCTATGGCTACACCTTC.

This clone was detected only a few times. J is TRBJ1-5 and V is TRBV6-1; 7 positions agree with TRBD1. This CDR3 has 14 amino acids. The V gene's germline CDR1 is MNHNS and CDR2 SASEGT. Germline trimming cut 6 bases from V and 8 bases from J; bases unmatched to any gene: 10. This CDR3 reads CASRSTGSLKPQHF. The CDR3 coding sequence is TGTGCCAGCAGATCGACAGGGTCGTTGAAGCCCCAGCATTTT.

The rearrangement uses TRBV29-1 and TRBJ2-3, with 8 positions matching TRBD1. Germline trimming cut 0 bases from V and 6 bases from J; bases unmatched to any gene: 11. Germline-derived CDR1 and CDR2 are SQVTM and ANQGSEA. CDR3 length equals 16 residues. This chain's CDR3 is CSVEDRRAGGKDTQYF. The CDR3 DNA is TGCAGCGTTGAAGATCGTCGGGCAGGGGGCAAGGATACGCAGTATTTT.